Listed here is a single T cell receptor beta chain. This record belongs to a study of T cell repertoires in cytomegalovirus infection. TCRdb called the reads again in MiXCR, with one record for every CDR3 protein. In the table there are some 160,000 distinct CDR3 sequences, about a sixth of which are singletons. Trimming removed 5 bases at V and 5 bases at J, with 15 bases between. The CDR3 contains 15 residues. Germline assignment: CDR1 MNHEY and CDR2 SMNVEV (reference sequence). Sample: CD8+ T cells from PBMCs. This sequence joins TRBV27 and TRBJ2-2; D might be TRBD2 (5 bases). The sequence came from a human donor in good health (CMV status not recorded). Some clones in this sample may be carry-over from other donors' samples. CDR3: CASSAYSSGTGELFF. The CDR3, as DNA: TGTGCCAGCAGTGCTTATAGTTCGGGGACCGGGGAGCTGTTTTTT.